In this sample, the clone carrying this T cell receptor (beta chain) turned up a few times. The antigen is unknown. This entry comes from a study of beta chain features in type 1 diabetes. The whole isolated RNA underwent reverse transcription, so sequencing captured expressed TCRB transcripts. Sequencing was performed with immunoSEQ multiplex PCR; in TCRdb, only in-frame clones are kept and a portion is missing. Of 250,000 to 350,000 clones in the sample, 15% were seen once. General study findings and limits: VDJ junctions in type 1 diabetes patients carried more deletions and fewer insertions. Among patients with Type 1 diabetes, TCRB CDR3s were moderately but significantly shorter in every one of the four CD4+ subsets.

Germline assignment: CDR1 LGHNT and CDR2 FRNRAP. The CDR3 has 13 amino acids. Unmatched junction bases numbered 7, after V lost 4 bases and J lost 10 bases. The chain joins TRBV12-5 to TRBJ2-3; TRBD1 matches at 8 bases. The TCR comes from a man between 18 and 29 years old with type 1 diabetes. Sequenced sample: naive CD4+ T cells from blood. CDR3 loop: CASGSKQGGAQYF. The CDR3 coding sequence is TGTGCTAGTGGTTCAAAACAGGGGGGTGCGCAGTATTTT.